A single sample is the source of the 27 T cell receptor beta chains below, sequenced in a study of blood T cell repertoires in COVID-19. This table comes from immunoSEQ multiplex PCR, and its TCRdb copy is limited to in-frame clones, with some not included. Here the sample spans approximately 140,000 clones, approximately 86% being singletons. Source material: peripheral blood. The receptors were sampled from a man in his 70s with acute or convalescent COVID-19.

The chain is built from TRBV25-1 and TRBJ2-5, with TRBD2 as a possible D gene (7 bases). CDR3 length equals 15 residues. V was clipped by 6 bases and J by 1 base, with 15 bases between them. Germline V gene data show CDR1 as MGHDK and CDR2 as SYGVNS. CDR3 nucleotides: TGTGCCAGCAGAAGGGGGGGTCGAACCCAAGAGACCCAGTACTTC. It specifies CASRRGGRTQETQYF.

This clone appeared once. This sequence joins TRBV5-1 and TRBJ2-3; 7 nucleotides line up with TRBD1. The CDR3 runs to 14 residues. Germline V gene data show CDR1 as SGHRS and CDR2 as YFSETQ. V dropped 5 bases and J dropped 2; count of bases not matched to a gene: 5. The CDR3 here is CASRRDSNTDTQYF. The CDR3 DNA is TGCGCCAGCAGGAGGGACAGTAACACAGATACGCAGTATTTT.

This sequence joins TRBV5-5 and TRBJ1-1; 9 positions match TRBD1. V trimming: 6 bases; J trimming: 6 bases; junction bases outside the gene matches: 9. From germline, CDR1 is SGHKS and CDR2 YYEKEE (reference sequence). This CDR3 spans 14 amino acids. In nucleotides, the CDR3 is TGTGCCAGCATCACTGGACAGGGGAGGGCTGAAGCTTTCTTT. It codes for CASITGQGRAEAFF.

The chain couples TRBV5-3 to TRBJ2-5, with a possible D match to TRBD2 (5 bases). TRBV5-3 is an open reading frame whose function is uncertain. V was clipped by 3 bases and J by 5 bases, with 14 bases between them. CDR3 length: 14 amino acids. CDR3 DNA: TGTGCCAGAAGCTCCACGGGGAGTCAGGAGACCCAGTACTTC. It specifies CARSSTGSQETQYF.

The chain joins TRBV29-1 to TRBJ2-6, with 7 nucleotides matching TRBD1. Germline V gives CDR1 SQVTM, CDR2 ANQGSEA. The CDR3 covers 16 residues. J lost 0 bases, V lost 6 bases, and 8 bases had no gene match. The CDR3 reads CSVPTGPNSGANVLTF. Here the CDR3 DNA reads TGCAGCGTGCCGACAGGGCCAAACTCTGGGGCCAACGTCCTGACTTTC.

The gene calls are TRBV6-1 and TRBJ1-4, with unresolved D. The CDR3 extends over 14 amino acids. CDR1 and CDR2 from the germline V gene are MNHNS and SASEGT. Trimming took off 1 base at V and 4 bases at J, with 7 bases between the two ends. The CDR3 reads CASSEVRSNEKLFF. As DNA, the CDR3 is TGTGCCAGCAGTGAAGTCCGCAGTAATGAAAAACTGTTTTTT.

The chain combines TRBV24-1 with TRBJ2-5; D not certain. This CDR3 has 13 amino acids. From germline, CDR1 is KGHDR and CDR2 SFDVKD. V lost 3 bases and J 5 bases, leaving 9 bases between the germline ends. The CDR3 nucleotides read TGTGCCACCAGTGATCCCCCCCCGGAGACCCAGTACTTC. Translated: CATSDPPPETQYF.

This chain links TRBV7-9 with TRBJ1-3; D not certain. Germline lookup yields CDR1 SEHNR and CDR2 FQNEAQ (reference sequence). V lost 5 bases and J 0 bases, leaving 8 bases between the germline ends. CDR3 length: 14 amino acids. The CDR3 DNA reads TGTGCCAGCAGCCCCGAGTTCTCTGGAAACACCATATATTTT. Its protein is CASSPEFSGNTIYF.

This chain uses TRBV9 with TRBJ1-1; a weak D match, TRBD1 (6 bases). The CDR3 runs to 14 residues. Trimming took 4 bases from V and 1 from J, leaving 11 bases between them. In germline, CDR1 is SGDLS, CDR2 YYNGEE. The CDR3 sequence is CASSFSDRNTEAFF. CDR3 coding DNA: TGTGCCAGCAGCTTCTCGGACAGGAACACTGAAGCTTTCTTT. Supplemented by reference TRBV9 and TRBJ1-1, the full variable domain reads DSGVTQTPKHLITATGQRVTLRCSPRSGDLSVYWYQQSLDQGLQFLIQYYNGEERAKGNILERFSAQQFPDLHSELNLSSLELGDSALYFCASSFSDRNTEAFFGQGTRLTVV.

The gene calls are TRBV29-1 and TRBJ1-2; 8 bases match TRBD1. Germline V gene lookup returns CDR1 SQVTM and CDR2 ANQGSEA. The CDR3 sequence is 14 residues long. V was pared by 6 bases and J by 4 bases, with 10 bases of the junction left unmatched. The DNA of the CDR3 is TGCAGCGTCCCTCCAGACAGGGGCAGCTATGGCTACACCTTC. It codes for CSVPPDRGSYGYTF.

The V call is TRBV11-1, the J call TRBJ2-2; 12 bases line up with TRBD2. The CDR3 contains 17 residues. Germline V gene lookup returns CDR1 SGHAT and CDR2 FQDESV (reference sequence). V lost 0 bases to trimming and J lost 6 bases; unmatched junction nucleotides: 5. The CDR3 sequence is CASSLAPTSGRSGELFF. CDR3 nucleotides: TGTGCCAGCAGCTTAGCCCCCACTAGCGGGAGGTCCGGGGAGCTGTTTTTT.

This chain joins TRBV7-2 and TRBJ2-2, with 10 bases identical to TRBD1. This CDR3 is built from 15 residues. Germline lookup yields CDR1 SGHTA and CDR2 FQGNSA. V shed 3 bases, J shed 7 bases, and the junction held 5 bases outside the gene matches. This CDR3 reads CASSFDRGLSGELFF. The CDR3 DNA is TGTGCCAGCAGCTTCGACAGGGGGCTTAGCGGGGAGCTGTTTTTT.

This chain connects TRBV9 to TRBJ2-1; unclear D gene. Trimming pared 0 bases from V and 8 bases from J, leaving 9 bases between. CDR1 is SGDLS and CDR2 is YYNGEE in the germline V gene. CDR3 length: 13 residues. The CDR3 loop reads CASSVDGLHEQFF. CDR3 DNA: TGTGCCAGCAGCGTAGACGGGTTACATGAGCAGTTCTTC.

The chain employs TRBV28 and TRBJ1-1, with D perhaps TRBD1 (6 bases). CDR1 and CDR2 from the germline V gene are MDHEN and SYDVKM. The length of the CDR3 is 15 residues. Trimming stripped 5 bases from V and 2 bases from J, with 15 bases between. For the CDR3, the DNA is TGTGCCAGCAGTCCCCCAGGGGCGCCAAACACTGAAGCTTTCTTT. Translating it yields CASSPPGAPNTEAFF.

The chain links TRBV14 to TRBJ1-3; perhaps TRBD1 as D (5 bases). CDR1 and CDR2 (germline): SGHDN, FVKESK. The CDR3 is 16 residues long. Between the trimmed V and J ends, which lost 0 bases and 4 bases, there was a span of 13 bases. For the CDR3, the DNA is TGTGCCAGCAGCCAAGATATCCAGGGTATAGGAAACACCATATATTTT. Its translation: CASSQDIQGIGNTIYF. Full variable domain (rest looked up from reference TRBV14 and TRBJ1-3): EAGVTQFPSHSVIEKGQTVTLRCDPISGHDNLYWYRRVMGKEIKFLLHFVKESKQDESGMPNNRFLAERTGGTYSTLKVQPAELEDSGVYFCASSQDIQGIGNTIYFGEGSWLTVV.

This clone was detected a few times. The V and J genes are TRBV2 and TRBJ2-2; the D is unclear. Germline CDR1 reads SNHLY; CDR2 reads FYNNEI. This CDR3 comprises 16 residues. Trimming took 2 bases from V and 4 from J, leaving 14 bases between them. The CDR3 region is CASSERRQARTGELFF. In nucleotides, the CDR3 is TGTGCCAGCAGTGAAAGGCGCCAGGCCCGCACCGGGGAGCTGTTTTTT.

J is TRBJ2-7 and V is TRBV5-1, with D possibly TRBD1 on 5 matching bases. CDR3 size: 16 residues. The germline V gene has CDR1 SGHRS and CDR2 YFSETQ. Trimming left V 4 bases short and J 2 bases short, with 19 bases between. The CDR3 reads CASSVGGAGPTYEQYF. The CDR3 region has the DNA TGCGCCAGCAGCGTCGGCGGCGCAGGGCCCACCTACGAGCAGTACTTC.

In this sample, this clone turned up once. This chain joins TRBV4-1 and TRBJ2-1; TRBD2 matches 8 bases. V was clipped by 0 bases and J by 4 bases; unmatched bases: 5. The CDR3 has 16 amino acids. CDR1 MGHRA and CDR2 YSYEKL come from the germline V gene. The CDR3 loop reads CASSQEVLAAYNEQFF. The CDR3 DNA reads as TGCGCCAGCAGCCAAGAAGTACTAGCGGCTTACAATGAGCAGTTCTTC.

The V call is TRBV6-5, the J call TRBJ2-3; 8 bases agree with TRBD1. CDR3 length: 15 residues. Per germline, CDR1 MNHEY and CDR2 SVGAGI. V gave up 3 bases and J gave up 4 bases; unmatched junction bases: 6. CDR3 residues: CASSYRTGYADTQYF. CDR3 in DNA: TGTGCCAGCAGTTATAGGACAGGGTACGCAGATACGCAGTATTTT.

The V gene is TRBV19, the J gene TRBJ2-1; maybe TRBD2 (7 bases). CDR3 length equals 15 residues. Germline loops: CDR1 LNHDA, CDR2 SQIVND (reference sequence). The ends were cut back, 9 bases at V and 8 bases at J, with 23 bases in the middle. This CDR3 reads CASKAKGGESYEQFF. The DNA for the CDR3 is TGTGCCAGCAAGGCAAAAGGGGGGGAGTCCTATGAGCAGTTCTTC. Using reference TRBV19 and TRBJ2-1 for the parts outside the CDR3, the full variable domain is DGGITQSPKYLFRKEGQNVTLSCEQNLNHDAMYWYRQDPGQGLRLIYYSQIVNDFQKGDIAEGYSVSREKKESFPLTVTSAQKNPTAFYLCASKAKGGESYEQFFGPGTRLTVL.

This chain joins TRBV5-5 and TRBJ2-7; 10 bases agree with TRBD1. V lost 4 bases and J lost 3; bases outside the gene matches: 7. Per germline, CDR1 SGHKS and CDR2 YYEKEE (reference sequence). The CDR3 contains 15 residues. CDR3 loop: CASSVPGQGFYEQYF. The CDR3 DNA is TGTGCCAGCAGCGTTCCGGGACAGGGGTTCTACGAGCAGTACTTC.

The chain has TRBV24-1 and TRBJ2-7; possible D gene TRBD1, 6 bases. The CDR3 covers 15 residues. The germline V and J ends were trimmed by 0 bases and 3 bases, with 11 bases remaining between them. Germline assignment: CDR1 KGHDR and CDR2 SFDVKD. CDR3 loop: CATSDLRLDSYEQYF. The CDR3, as DNA: TGTGCCACCAGTGATTTGCGATTGGACAGCTACGAGCAGTACTTC.

There are many counts of this clone. V and J are TRBV20-1 and TRBJ1-2; tentative D call: TRBD1 (6 bases). This CDR3 is 13 amino acids long. The V end was cut by 3 bases, the J end by 8 bases, with 16 bases between. Germline V lookup: CDR1 DFQATT, CDR2 SNEGSKA (reference sequence). CDR3 protein: CSASSPAGEGYTF. The CDR3 bases are TGCAGTGCTAGTTCGCCGGCAGGGGAGGGCTACACCTTC.

The chain joins TRBV3-1 (or the pseudogene TRBV3-2) to TRBJ2-7; 7 bases map to TRBD2. CDR3 length: 12 residues. The germline CDR1 and CDR2 sequences are LGHDT and YNNKEL (reference sequence). V lost 1 base and J lost 9; bases outside the gene matches: 3. CDR3 DNA sequence: TGTGCCAGCAGCCAAGTGGGGAGGGGGCAGTACTTC. The encoded protein is CASSQVGRGQYF.

The rearrangement links TRBV20-1 to TRBJ2-1, with 7 bases identical to TRBD2. CDR3 length: 14 residues. The V gene's germline CDR1 is DFQATT and CDR2 SNEGSKA (reference sequence). Unmatched junction bases numbered 3, after V lost 3 bases and J lost 1 base. CDR3 region: CSASWRESYNEQFF. In nucleotides, the CDR3 is TGCAGTGCTAGTTGGCGGGAGTCCTACAATGAGCAGTTCTTC.

The rearrangement uses TRBV3-1 (or the pseudogene TRBV3-2) and TRBJ2-7; 7 bases agree with TRBD2. Trimming took 6 bases from V and 3 from J; bases not matched to a gene: 11. CDR3 length equals 15 residues. The germline V gene encodes CDR1 LGHDT and CDR2 YNNKEL (reference sequence). DNA for the CDR3: TGTGCCAGCAGACCCCACAGCGGGACTATCTACGAGCAGTACTTC. This sequence encodes CASRPHSGTIYEQYF.

The chain couples TRBV7-9 to TRBJ1-3, with D possibly TRBD1 on 6 matching bases. Germline V CDR1 and CDR2: SEHNR, FQNEAQ (reference sequence). This CDR3 region has 13 residues. Trimming cost V 1 base and J 8 bases, with 9 bases left between them. The CDR3 DNA is TGTGCCAGCAGCTTAGACAGGGTAGACACCATATATTTT. Translating gives CASSLDRVDTIYF.